The TCR beta chain under discussion was sequenced for a study of blood T cell repertoires in COVID-19. Study-level information: Acute and convalescent COVID-19 samples came from the United States, Italy and Spain. T cells, B-cell-depleted T cells, or PBMCs provided the cDNA or gDNA that served as material.

Profiled with immunoSEQ multiplex PCR; TCRdb holds only in-frame clones, not every one. This sample carries over 100,000 clones, approximately 89% of them seen once, and the ten largest clones take approximately 10%. Seattle-derived patients entered the study during active infection and were followed longitudinally. Trimming took 3 bases from V and 4 from J, leaving 16 bases between them. CDR1 is LNHDA, CDR2 SQIVND, per germline (reference sequence). The CDR3 is made up of 16 amino acids. V is TRBV19 and J is TRBJ1-5; D possibly corresponds to TRBD1 (6 bases). Material for sequencing was peripheral blood. The clonotype was recovered from a woman aged 70 to 79 with COVID-19, enrolled during active disease. The CDR3 bases are TGTGCCAGTAGTATTACCATCGACAGGCAGAATCAGCCCCAGCATTTT. It yields the protein CASSITIDRQNQPQHF.